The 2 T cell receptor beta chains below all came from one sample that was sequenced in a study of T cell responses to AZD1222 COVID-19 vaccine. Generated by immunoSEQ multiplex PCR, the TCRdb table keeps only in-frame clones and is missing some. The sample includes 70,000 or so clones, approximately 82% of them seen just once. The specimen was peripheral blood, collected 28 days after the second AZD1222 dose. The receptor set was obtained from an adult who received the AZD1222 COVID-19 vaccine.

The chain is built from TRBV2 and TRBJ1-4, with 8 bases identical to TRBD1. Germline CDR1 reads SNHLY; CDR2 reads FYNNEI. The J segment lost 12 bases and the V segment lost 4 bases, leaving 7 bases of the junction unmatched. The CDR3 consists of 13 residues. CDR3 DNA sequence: TGTGCCAGCAGTGCCGACAGGGGCGCGGAACTGTTTTTT. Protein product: CASSADRGAELFF.

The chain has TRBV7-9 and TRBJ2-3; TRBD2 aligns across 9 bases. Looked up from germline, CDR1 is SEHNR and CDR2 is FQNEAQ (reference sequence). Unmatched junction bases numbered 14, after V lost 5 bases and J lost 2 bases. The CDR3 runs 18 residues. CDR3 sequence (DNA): TGTGCCAGCAGCCCCCGCCTCTTGACTAGCGGCGCCACAGATACGCAGTATTTT. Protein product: CASSPRLLTSGATDTQYF.